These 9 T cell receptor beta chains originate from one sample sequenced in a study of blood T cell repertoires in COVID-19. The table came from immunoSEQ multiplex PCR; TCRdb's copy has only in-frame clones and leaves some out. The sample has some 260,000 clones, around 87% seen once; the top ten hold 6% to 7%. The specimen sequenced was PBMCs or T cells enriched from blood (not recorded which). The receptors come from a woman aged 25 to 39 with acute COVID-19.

Here the CDR3 reads CASSALGLAGVGEQYF. For the CDR3, the DNA is TGTGCCAGCAGTGCCCTCGGACTAGCGGGAGTGGGCGAGCAGTACTTC. This rearrangement joins TRBV25-1 to TRBJ2-7; 13 bases are shared with TRBD2. J gave up 6 bases and V 4 bases, and 9 bases lay outside the gene matches. Germline loops: CDR1 MGHDK, CDR2 SYGVNS. The CDR3 is made up of 16 amino acids.

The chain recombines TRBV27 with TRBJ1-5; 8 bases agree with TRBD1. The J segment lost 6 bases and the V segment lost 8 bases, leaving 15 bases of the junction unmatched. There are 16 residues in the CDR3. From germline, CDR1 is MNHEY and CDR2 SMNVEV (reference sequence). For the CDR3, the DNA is TGTGCCAGCGCAGGGGTCAGGGGGCGGGAAATTCAGCCCCAGCATTTT. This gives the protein CASAGVRGREIQPQHF.

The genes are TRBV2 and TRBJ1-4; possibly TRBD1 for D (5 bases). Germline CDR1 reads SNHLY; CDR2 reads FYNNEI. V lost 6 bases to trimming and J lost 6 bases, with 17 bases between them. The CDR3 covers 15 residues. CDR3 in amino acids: CASRWWPGKDEKLFF. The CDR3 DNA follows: TGTGCCAGCAGGTGGTGGCCAGGGAAAGATGAAAAACTGTTTTTT.

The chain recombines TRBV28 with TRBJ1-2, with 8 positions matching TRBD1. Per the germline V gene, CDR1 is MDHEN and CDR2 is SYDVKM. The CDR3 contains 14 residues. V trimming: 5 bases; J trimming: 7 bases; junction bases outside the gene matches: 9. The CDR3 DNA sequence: TGTGCCAGCAGTCACGCAGACAGGGGAGGTGGCTACACCTTC. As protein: CASSHADRGGGYTF.

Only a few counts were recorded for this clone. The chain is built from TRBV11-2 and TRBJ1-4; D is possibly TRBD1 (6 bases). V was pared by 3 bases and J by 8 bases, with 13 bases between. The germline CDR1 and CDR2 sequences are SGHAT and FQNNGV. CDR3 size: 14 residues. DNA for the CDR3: TGTGCCAGCAGCTTTGGCAGGGGAGGGGAAAAACTGTTTTTT. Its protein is CASSFGRGGEKLFF.

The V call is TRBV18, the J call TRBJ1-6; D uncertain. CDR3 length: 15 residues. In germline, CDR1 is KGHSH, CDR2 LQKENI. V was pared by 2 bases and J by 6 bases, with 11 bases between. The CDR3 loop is CASSPSGLINSPLHF. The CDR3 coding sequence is TGTGCCAGCTCACCATCAGGACTGATTAATTCACCCCTCCACTTT. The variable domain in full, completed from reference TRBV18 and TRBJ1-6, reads NAGVMQNPRHLVRRRGQEARLRCSPMKGHSHVYWYRQLPEEGLKFMVYLQKENIIDESGMPKERFSAEFPKEGPSILRIQQVVRGDSAAYFCASSPSGLINSPLHFGNGTRLTVT.

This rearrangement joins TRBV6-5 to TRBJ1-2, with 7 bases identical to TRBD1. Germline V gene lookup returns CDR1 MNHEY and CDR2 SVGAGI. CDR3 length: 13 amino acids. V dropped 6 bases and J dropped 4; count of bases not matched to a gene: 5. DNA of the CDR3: TGTGCCAGCAGGCCACAGGGGAGCTATGGCTACACCTTC. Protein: CASRPQGSYGYTF.

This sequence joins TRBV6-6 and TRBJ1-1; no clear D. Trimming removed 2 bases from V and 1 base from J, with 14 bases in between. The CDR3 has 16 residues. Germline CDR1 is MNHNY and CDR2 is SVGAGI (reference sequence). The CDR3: CASSYTGGLTNTEAFF. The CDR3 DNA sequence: TGTGCCAGCAGTTACACGGGCGGGCTTACGAACACTGAAGCTTTCTTT.

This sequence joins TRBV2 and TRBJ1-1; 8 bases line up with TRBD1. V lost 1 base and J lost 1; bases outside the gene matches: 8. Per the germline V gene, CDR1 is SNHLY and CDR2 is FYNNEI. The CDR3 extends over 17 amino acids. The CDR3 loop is CASSEDHPQGANTEAFF. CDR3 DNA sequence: TGTGCCAGCAGTGAAGACCATCCCCAGGGGGCGAACACTGAAGCTTTCTTT.